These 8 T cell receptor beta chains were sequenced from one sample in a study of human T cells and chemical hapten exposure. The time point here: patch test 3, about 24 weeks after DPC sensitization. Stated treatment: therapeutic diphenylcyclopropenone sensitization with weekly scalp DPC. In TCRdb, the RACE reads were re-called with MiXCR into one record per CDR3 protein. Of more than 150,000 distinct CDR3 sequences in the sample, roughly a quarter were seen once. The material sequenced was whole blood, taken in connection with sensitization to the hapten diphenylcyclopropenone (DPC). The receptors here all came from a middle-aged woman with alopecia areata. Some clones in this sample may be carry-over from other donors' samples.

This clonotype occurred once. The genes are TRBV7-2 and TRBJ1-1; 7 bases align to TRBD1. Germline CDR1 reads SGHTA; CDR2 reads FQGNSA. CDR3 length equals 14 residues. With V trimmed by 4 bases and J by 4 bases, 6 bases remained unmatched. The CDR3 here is CASSSRTGRTEAFF. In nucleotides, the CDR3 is TGTGCCAGCAGCTCGAGGACAGGTCGCACTGAAGCTTTCTTT.

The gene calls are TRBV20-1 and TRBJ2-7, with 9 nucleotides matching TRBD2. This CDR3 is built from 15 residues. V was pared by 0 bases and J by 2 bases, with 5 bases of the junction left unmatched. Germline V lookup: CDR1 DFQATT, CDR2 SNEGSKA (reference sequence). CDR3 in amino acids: CSARDRTSEPYEQYF. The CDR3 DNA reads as TGCAGTGCTAGAGATCGGACTAGCGAACCCTACGAGCAGTACTTC.

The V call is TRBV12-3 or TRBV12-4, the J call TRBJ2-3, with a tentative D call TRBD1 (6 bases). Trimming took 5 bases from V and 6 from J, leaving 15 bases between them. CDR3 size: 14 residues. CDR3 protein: CASSGQSGTDTQYF. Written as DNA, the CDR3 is TGTGCCAGCAGTGGACAGTCCGGGACGGATACGCAGTATTTT.

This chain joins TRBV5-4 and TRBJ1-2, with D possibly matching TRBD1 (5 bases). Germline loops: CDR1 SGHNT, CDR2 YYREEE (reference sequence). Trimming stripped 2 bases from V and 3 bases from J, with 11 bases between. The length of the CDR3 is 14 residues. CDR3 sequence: CASSFNGGDYGYTF. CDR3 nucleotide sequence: TGTGCCAGCAGCTTTAACGGGGGAGACTATGGCTACACCTTC.

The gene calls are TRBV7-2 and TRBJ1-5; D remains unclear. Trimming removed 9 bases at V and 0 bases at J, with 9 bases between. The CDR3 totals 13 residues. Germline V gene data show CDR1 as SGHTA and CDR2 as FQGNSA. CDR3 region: CASRQDSNQPQHF. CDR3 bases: TGTGCCAGTCGTCAGGATAGCAATCAGCCCCAGCATTTT.

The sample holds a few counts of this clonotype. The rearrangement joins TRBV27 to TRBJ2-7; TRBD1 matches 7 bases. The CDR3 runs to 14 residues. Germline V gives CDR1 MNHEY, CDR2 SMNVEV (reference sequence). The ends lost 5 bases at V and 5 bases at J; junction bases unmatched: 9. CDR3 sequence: CASSQTGVWDEQYF. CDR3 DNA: TGTGCCAGCAGTCAAACAGGGGTATGGGACGAGCAGTACTTC.

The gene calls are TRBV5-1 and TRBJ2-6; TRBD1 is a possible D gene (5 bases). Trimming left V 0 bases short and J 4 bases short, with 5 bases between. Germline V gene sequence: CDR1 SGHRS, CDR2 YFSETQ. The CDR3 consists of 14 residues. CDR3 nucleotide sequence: TGCGCCAGCAGCTTGGGACAGGGGGCCAACGTCCTGACTTTC. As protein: CASSLGQGANVLTF.

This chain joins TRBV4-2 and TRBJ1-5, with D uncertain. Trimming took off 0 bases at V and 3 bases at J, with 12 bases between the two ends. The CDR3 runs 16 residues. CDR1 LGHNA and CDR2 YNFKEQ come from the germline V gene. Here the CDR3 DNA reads TGTGCCAGCAGCCAAGAATCGAGGGTCCCCAATCAGCCCCAGCATTTT. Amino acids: CASSQESRVPNQPQHF.